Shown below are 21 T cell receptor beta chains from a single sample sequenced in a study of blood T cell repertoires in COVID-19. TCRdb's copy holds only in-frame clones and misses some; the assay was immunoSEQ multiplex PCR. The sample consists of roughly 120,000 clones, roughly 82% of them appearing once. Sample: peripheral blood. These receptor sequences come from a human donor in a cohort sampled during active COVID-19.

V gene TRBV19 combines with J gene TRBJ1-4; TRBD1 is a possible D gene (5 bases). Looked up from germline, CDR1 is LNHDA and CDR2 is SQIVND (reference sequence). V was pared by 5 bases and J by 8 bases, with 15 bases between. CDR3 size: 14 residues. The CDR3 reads CASSGGVVREKLFF. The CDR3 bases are TGTGCCAGTAGTGGGGGGGTAGTGAGAGAAAAACTGTTTTTT.

CDR3 protein: CASSVGPQGALETQYF. In DNA, the CDR3 is TGTGCCAGCAGCGTAGGACCACAGGGGGCTCTGGAGACCCAGTACTTC. The chain is built from TRBV9 and TRBJ2-5; 9 nucleotides align to TRBD1. Germline V CDR1 and CDR2: SGDLS, YYNGEE. With 0 bases clipped from V and 5 bases from J, the junction kept 8 bases outside the gene matches. The CDR3 is 16 amino acids.

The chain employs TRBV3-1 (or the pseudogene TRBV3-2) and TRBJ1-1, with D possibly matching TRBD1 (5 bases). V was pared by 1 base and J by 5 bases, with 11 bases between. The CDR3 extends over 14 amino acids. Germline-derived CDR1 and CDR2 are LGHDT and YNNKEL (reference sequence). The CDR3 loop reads CASSQAGDWTEAFF. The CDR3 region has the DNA TGTGCCAGCAGCCAAGCGGGGGATTGGACTGAAGCTTTCTTT.

CDR3 DNA sequence: TGTGCCAGCAGCCCGTCCCTGGGGAGAAACACTGAAGCTTTCTTT. It translates to CASSPSLGRNTEAFF. The chain is built from TRBV11-2 and TRBJ1-1, with D unresolved. With 5 bases removed from V and 2 bases from J, the gap between germline ends came to 15 bases. Germline loops: CDR1 SGHAT, CDR2 FQNNGV. The CDR3 spans 15 residues.

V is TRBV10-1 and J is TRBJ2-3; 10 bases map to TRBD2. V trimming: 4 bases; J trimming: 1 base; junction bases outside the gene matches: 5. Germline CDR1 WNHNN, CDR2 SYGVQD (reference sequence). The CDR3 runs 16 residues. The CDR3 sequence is CASSVTSGSRTDTQYF. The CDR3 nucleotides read TGCGCCAGCAGTGTGACTAGCGGGTCCCGCACAGATACGCAGTATTTT.

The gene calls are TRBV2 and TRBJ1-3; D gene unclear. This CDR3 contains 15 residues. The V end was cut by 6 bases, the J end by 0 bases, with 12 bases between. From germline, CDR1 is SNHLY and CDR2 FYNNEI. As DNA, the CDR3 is TGTGCCAGCAGCCGAGAGGGCCCCTCTGGAAACACCATATATTTT. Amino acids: CASSREGPSGNTIYF. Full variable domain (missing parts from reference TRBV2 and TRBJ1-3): EPEVTQTPSHQVTQMGQEVILRCVPISNHLYFYWYRQILGQKVEFLVSFYNNEISEKSEIFDDQFSVERPDGSNFTLKIRSTKLEDSAMYFCASSREGPSGNTIYFGEGSWLTVV.

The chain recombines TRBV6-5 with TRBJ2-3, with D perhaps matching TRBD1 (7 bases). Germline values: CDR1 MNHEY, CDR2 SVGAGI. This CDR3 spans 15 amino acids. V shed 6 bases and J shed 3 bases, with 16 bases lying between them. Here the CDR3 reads CASSLQGGRTDTQYF. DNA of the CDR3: TGTGCCAGCAGCCTCCAGGGGGGTAGGACAGATACGCAGTATTTT.

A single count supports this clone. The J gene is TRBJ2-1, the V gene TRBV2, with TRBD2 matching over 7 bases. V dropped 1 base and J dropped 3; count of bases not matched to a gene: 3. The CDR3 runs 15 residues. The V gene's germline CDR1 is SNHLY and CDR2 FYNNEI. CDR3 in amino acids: CASSEGSGRYNEQFF. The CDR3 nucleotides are TGTGCCAGCAGTGAAGGTAGCGGGCGCTACAATGAGCAGTTCTTC.

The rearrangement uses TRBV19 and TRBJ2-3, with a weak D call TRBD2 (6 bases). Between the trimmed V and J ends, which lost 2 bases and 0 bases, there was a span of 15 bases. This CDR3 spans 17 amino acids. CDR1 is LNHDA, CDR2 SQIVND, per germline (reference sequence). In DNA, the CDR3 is TGTGCCAGTAGTATATCTCCGGGAGCTCATAGCACAGATACGCAGTATTTT. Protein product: CASSISPGAHSTDTQYF.

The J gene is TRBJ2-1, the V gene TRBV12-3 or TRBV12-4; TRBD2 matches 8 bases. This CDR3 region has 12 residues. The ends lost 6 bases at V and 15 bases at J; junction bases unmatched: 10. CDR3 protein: CASSPGRGAPFF. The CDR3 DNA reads TGTGCCAGCAGCCCGGGGCGGGGGGCCCCGTTCTTC.

The CDR3 DNA reads TGTGCCAGCAGCCCTACCACAGGGAGCACTGAAGCTTTCTTT. Protein: CASSPTTGSTEAFF. The V gene is TRBV3-1 (or the pseudogene TRBV3-2), the J gene TRBJ1-1; D is possibly TRBD1 (6 bases). With 4 bases removed from V and 4 bases from J, the gap between germline ends came to 13 bases. The CDR3 is 14 residues long. CDR1 and CDR2 from the germline V gene are LGHDT and YNNKEL (reference sequence).

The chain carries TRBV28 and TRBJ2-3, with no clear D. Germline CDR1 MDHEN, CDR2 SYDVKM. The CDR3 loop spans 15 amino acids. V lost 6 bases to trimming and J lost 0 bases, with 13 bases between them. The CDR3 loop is CASSGESPSTDTQYF. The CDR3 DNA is TGTGCCAGCAGCGGTGAGAGCCCTAGCACAGATACGCAGTATTTT.

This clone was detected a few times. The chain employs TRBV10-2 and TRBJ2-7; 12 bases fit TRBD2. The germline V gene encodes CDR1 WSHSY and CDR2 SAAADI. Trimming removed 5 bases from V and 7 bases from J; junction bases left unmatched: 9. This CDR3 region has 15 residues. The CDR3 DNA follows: TGCGCCAGCAGTCTAGGGGGACTAGCGGGCAGGGAGCAGTACTTC. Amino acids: CASSLGGLAGREQYF.

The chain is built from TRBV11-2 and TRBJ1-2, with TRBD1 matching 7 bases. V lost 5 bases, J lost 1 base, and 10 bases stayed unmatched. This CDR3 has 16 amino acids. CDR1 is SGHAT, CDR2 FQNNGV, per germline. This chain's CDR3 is CASSLWTGSDNYGYTF. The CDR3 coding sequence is TGTGCCAGCAGCCTATGGACAGGCTCGGATAACTATGGCTACACCTTC.

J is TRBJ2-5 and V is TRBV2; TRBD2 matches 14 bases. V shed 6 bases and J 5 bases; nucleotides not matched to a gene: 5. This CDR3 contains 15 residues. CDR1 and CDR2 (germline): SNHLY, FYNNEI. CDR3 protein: CASSLGTSGGETQYF. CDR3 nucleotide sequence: TGTGCCAGCAGCCTAGGGACTAGCGGGGGTGAGACCCAGTACTTC.

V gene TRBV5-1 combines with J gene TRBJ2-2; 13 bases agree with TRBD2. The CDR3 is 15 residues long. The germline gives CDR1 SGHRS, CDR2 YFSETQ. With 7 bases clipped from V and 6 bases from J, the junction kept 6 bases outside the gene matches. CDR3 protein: CASRGLAGDAGELFF. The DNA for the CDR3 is TGCGCCAGCCGCGGACTAGCGGGGGACGCCGGGGAGCTGTTTTTT.

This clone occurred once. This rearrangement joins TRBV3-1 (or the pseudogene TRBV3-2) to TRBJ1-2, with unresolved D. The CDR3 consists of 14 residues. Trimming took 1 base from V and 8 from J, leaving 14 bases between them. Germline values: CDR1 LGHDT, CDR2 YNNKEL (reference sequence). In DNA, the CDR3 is TGTGCCAGCAGCCAAGGAGAGGGCGCGCGCGGCTACACCTTC. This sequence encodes CASSQGEGARGYTF.

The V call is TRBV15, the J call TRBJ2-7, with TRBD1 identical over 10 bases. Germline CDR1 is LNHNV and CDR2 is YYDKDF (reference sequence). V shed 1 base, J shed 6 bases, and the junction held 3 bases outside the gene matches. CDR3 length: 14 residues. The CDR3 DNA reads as TGTGCCACCAGCAGAGGGGGACAGGGGAGCGAGCAGTACTTC. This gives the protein CATSRGGQGSEQYF.

CDR3 sequence: CASSRSSGGETQYF. CDR3 in DNA: TGTGCCAGCAGCCGTAGCTCCGGCGGGGAGACCCAGTACTTC. This chain connects TRBV14 to TRBJ2-5, with D possibly matching TRBD2 (5 bases). Per germline, CDR1 SGHDN and CDR2 FVKESK. The CDR3 has 14 residues. Between the trimmed V and J ends, which lost 4 bases and 5 bases, there was a span of 14 bases.

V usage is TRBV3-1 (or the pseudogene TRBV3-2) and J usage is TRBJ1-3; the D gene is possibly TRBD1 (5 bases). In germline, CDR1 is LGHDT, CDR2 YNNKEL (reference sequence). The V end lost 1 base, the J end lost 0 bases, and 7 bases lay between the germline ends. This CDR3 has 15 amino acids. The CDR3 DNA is TGTGCCAGCAGCCAAGGGGGCCCCTCTGGAAACACCATATATTTT. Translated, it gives CASSQGGPSGNTIYF.

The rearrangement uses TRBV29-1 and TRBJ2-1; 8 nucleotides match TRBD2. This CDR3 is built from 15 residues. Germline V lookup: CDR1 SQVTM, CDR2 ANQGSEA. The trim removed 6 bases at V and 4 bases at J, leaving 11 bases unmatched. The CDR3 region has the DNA TGCAGCGTCTCCGGGATAGTAGCGGGGTACAATGAGCAGTTCTTC. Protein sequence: CSVSGIVAGYNEQFF.